The present T cell receptor (beta chain) was sequenced within a study of cytomegalovirus exposure and HLA in healthy donors. Study results and caveats: Later, an analysis showed that TCR beta chains associated with HLA were more clonally expanded than others that were equally common.

This CDR3 region has 13 residues. From germline, CDR1 is SGDLS and CDR2 YYNGEE. Trimming shortened V by 3 bases and J by 12 bases, and 15 bases separated the two germline ends. As concerns this clone: Its matching antigen is unknown.

The study sampled nominally healthy donors, though unrecorded immune exposures were likely. Primers included in the PCR were 60 Vbeta and 13 Jbeta primers. Repertoires were generated with immunoSEQ multiplex PCR, while TCRdb's copy carries only in-frame clones and drops some. The sample lists around 130,000 clones, more than 60% occurring once. The chain employs TRBV9 and TRBJ1-4; no clear D. Sequenced material: PBMCs. This clonotype originated in a woman aged 40-49 years in good health and CMV-seropositive. The CDR3 region has the DNA TGTGCCAGCAGCGGGGGAGAAGGTTCGGAACTGTTTTTT. Translating it yields CASSGGEGSELFF.